These 10 T cell receptor beta chains originate from one sample sequenced in a study of vaccination and CD4 T cells after COVID-19. The study sequenced cultured CD4+ T cell DNA using the Oncomine TCR Beta short-read assay. A single record per CDR3 protein comes from TCRdb applying MiXCR to the PCR reads. The sample has under 25,000 distinct CDR3 sequences, 67% seen once. Their antigens are not known. Treatment specified: roughly 10-day PBMC culture with coronavirus spike peptide pools or control peptides (ViraFEST assay). The sequencing input was CD4+ T cells from blood, cultured in vitro. The receptors derive from a human donor who had recovered from COVID-19.

This clonotype was observed a handful of times. CDR3 DNA: TGCAGTGCTAGAGGGGGTGGGGTCTTACGACAGCCCCAGCATTTT. Translation: CSARGGGVLRQPQHF. The chain couples TRBV20-1 to TRBJ1-5; D not certain. The germline gives CDR1 DFQATT, CDR2 SNEGSKA (reference sequence). The CDR3 consists of 15 residues. V dropped 1 base and J dropped 7 bases, with 17 bases sitting between them.

V and J are TRBV15 and TRBJ1-5; D possibly corresponds to TRBD1 (5 bases). Per the germline V gene, CDR1 is LNHNV and CDR2 is YYDKDF (reference sequence). The length of the CDR3 is 16 residues. The germline V and J ends were trimmed by 3 bases and 5 bases, with 17 bases remaining between them. The CDR3 region has the DNA TGTGCCACCAGCAGCGTGAGGGAAGGGGCCCATCAGCCCCAGCATTTT. Translating it yields CATSSVREGAHQPQHF.

The rearrangement uses TRBV6-4 and TRBJ1-5; 10 bases line up with TRBD1. CDR3 size: 15 residues. Per the germline V gene, CDR1 is MRHNA and CDR2 is SNTAGT. With V trimmed by 4 bases and J by 6 bases, 6 bases remained unmatched. The CDR3 loop reads CASSATGGGSQPQHF. The CDR3 DNA sequence: TGTGCCAGCAGTGCGACAGGGGGCGGGAGTCAGCCCCAGCATTTT.

The chain employs TRBV20-1 and TRBJ1-2, with D tentatively TRBD1 (6 bases). Germline values: CDR1 DFQATT, CDR2 SNEGSKA (reference sequence). CDR3 length: 11 amino acids. V was cut by 4 bases and J by 9 bases, with 12 bases left in between. CDR3 sequence reads: CSAIRGDSYTF. The CDR3 bases are TGCAGTGCTATTAGGGGGGACAGCTACACCTTC.

The chain couples TRBV15 to TRBJ1-5; D is ambiguous. The CDR3 extends over 12 amino acids. CDR1 is LNHNV and CDR2 is YYDKDF in the germline V gene (reference sequence). Between the trimmed V and J ends, which lost 8 bases and 6 bases, there was a span of 11 bases. CDR3 DNA sequence: TGTGCCACCGGGAGGACCGGTCAGCCCCAGCATTTT. Translation gives CATGRTGQPQHF. Full variable domain (missing parts from reference TRBV15 and TRBJ1-5): DAMVIQNPRYQVTQFGKPVTLSCSQTLNHNVMYWYQQKSSQAPKLLFHYYDKDFNNEADTPDNFQSRRPNTSFCFLDIRSPGLGDTAMYLCATGRTGQPQHFGDGTRLSIL.

V is TRBV2 and J is TRBJ1-3; D possibly corresponds to TRBD1 (5 bases). The CDR3 spans 14 residues. Germline V gene lookup returns CDR1 SNHLY and CDR2 FYNNEI. Trimming shortened V by 8 bases and J by 0 bases, and 11 bases separated the two germline ends. CDR3 nucleotide sequence: TGTGCCAGCGAAATACAGGCCTCTGGAAACACCATATATTTT. It specifies CASEIQASGNTIYF.

The chain joins TRBV27 to TRBJ2-7; D not resolved. V was trimmed by 6 bases and J by 1 base, leaving 16 bases between them. Germline V gene sequence: CDR1 MNHEY, CDR2 SMNVEV (reference sequence). The CDR3 consists of 15 residues. DNA of the CDR3: TGTGCCAGCAGCCTTCGGCGGACGGTGTCCTACGAGCAGTACTTC. It translates to CASSLRRTVSYEQYF.

This clonotype is a singleton in its sample. The genes are TRBV6-2 or TRBV6-3 and TRBJ2-5, with D perhaps matching TRBD1 (5 bases). The ends were cut back, 2 bases at V and 5 bases at J, with 9 bases in the middle. The CDR3 runs 13 residues. Per the germline V gene, CDR1 is MNHEY and CDR2 is SVGEGT. The CDR3 here is CASSYQGPETQYF. The CDR3 nucleotides are TGTGCCAGCAGTTACCAGGGTCCGGAGACCCAGTACTTC.

A few counts support this clonotype. The chain is built from TRBV6-1 and TRBJ2-7; tentative D call: TRBD1 (5 bases). CDR3 length equals 14 residues. The germline V gene has CDR1 MNHNS and CDR2 SASEGT. Trimming took 3 bases from V and 0 from J, leaving 9 bases between them. The DNA of the CDR3 is TGTGCCAGCAGTGACGATAGGGGCTCCTACGAGCAGTACTTC. Residues: CASSDDRGSYEQYF.

V is TRBV2 and J is TRBJ2-6; 8 bases agree with TRBD2. This CDR3 comprises 17 residues. Germline V gene lookup returns CDR1 SNHLY and CDR2 FYNNEI. V was clipped by 6 bases and J by 0 bases; unmatched bases: 7. This chain's CDR3 is CASSQTGGSSGANVLTF. The CDR3, as DNA: TGTGCCAGCAGCCAAACGGGAGGGTCCTCTGGGGCCAACGTCCTGACTTTC.